This T cell receptor (beta chain) originates from a study of blood T cell repertoires in COVID-19. Study context: From T cells, B-cell-depleted T cells, or PBMCs came the material, which was cDNA or gDNA.

Seattle patients were enrolled while actively infected and followed longitudinally. V gave up 6 bases and J gave up 5 bases, with 19 bases separating them. The CDR3 is 15 residues long. Germline loops: CDR1 KGHSH, CDR2 LQKENI. TCRdb's copy holds only in-frame clones and misses some; the assay was immunoSEQ multiplex PCR. Among about 290,000 clones, 85% to 90% were seen once, and the ten largest hold around 10%. The sample was peripheral blood. The TCR sequence derives from a woman under 40 with COVID-19, enrolled during active disease. The chain couples TRBV18 to TRBJ1-1; D perhaps matches TRBD1 (6 bases). CDR3 in amino acids: CASSKTGLDGTEAFF. CDR3 bases: TGTGCCAGCTCTAAGACAGGCCTGGACGGTACTGAAGCTTTCTTT.